The rows below give T cell receptor beta chains drawn from one sample of a study of vaccination and CD4 T cells after COVID-19. Their specific antigens are unknown. TCRdb re-called the PCR reads with MiXCR, one entry per CDR3 protein. The sample carries around 16,000 distinct CDR3 sequences, roughly 56% recorded once. This specimen consisted of cultured CD4+ T cells from blood, obtained after SARS-CoV-2 vaccination. Receptors were obtained from a human donor with COVID-19. Each CDR3 is given with its conserved first and last residue. The D gene is left open where the match is weak. Expanded clones get a size class; other rows say once, few or many, or leave the size out.

TRBJ2-5	TRBV18	TRBD2	few	CASSPRRGEETQYF	TGTGCCAGCTCACCACGGCGGGGGGAAGAGACCCAGTACTTC
TRBJ1-1	TRBV20-1	NA	NA	CSAGTGRTEAFF	TGCAGTGCTGGTACAGGGAGGACTGAAGCTTTCTTT
TRBJ1-6	TRBV4-1	TRBD1	NA	CASSQAIPGQQNSPLHF	TGCGCCAGCAGCCAAGCGATCCCGGGACAGCAAAATTCACCCCTCCACTTT
TRBJ2-3	TRBV10-3	NA	NA	CAIRETRLNTQYF	TGTGCCATCAGAGAGACCAGGTTAAATACGCAGTATTTT
TRBJ2-5	TRBV20-1	NA	NA	CSASGNPQETQYF	TGCAGTGCGTCCGGGAACCCACAAGAGACCCAGTACTTC
TRBJ2-6	TRBV19	NA	few	CASSRNTPGANVLTF	TGTGCCAGTAGTCGTAACACCCCTGGGGCCAACGTCCTGACTTTC
TRBJ2-1	TRBV24-1	NA	few	CATSDVRGRSYNEQFF	TGTGCCACCAGTGATGTCCGGGGCCGCTCCTACAATGAGCAGTTCTTC
TRBJ1-3	TRBV5-6	NA	NA	CARVGCTDSGNTIYF	TGTGCCAGGGTTGGATGCACAGACTCTGGAAACACCATATATTTT
TRBJ1-5	TRBV19	NA	few	CASKRAASNQPQHF	TGTGCCAGTAAAAGGGCAGCTAGCAATCAGCCCCAGCATTTT
TRBJ1-3	TRBV15	NA	NA	CATSRDRVSGNTIYF	TGTGCCACCAGCAGAGACAGGGTCTCTGGAAACACCATATATTTT
TRBJ1-3	TRBV6-1	NA	NA	CASSQVHSGNTIYF	TGTGCCAGCAGTCAGGTCCACTCTGGAAACACCATATATTTT
TRBJ2-5	TRBV20-1	TRBD1	NA	CSARVSGGGAQETQYF	TGCAGTGCTAGAGTATCAGGGGGCGGGGCACAAGAGACCCAGTACTTC
TRBJ1-2	TRBV28	NA	few	CASSPGTNNYGYTF	TGTGCCAGCAGTCCCGGGACGAATAACTATGGCTACACCTTC
TRBJ1-2	TRBV27	NA	NA	CASSPPGAGYGYTF	TGTGCCAGCAGTCCCCCCGGGGCGGGCTATGGCTACACCTTC
TRBJ1-5	TRBV20-1	TRBD1	few	CSARGTGELIQPQHF	TGCAGTGCTAGAGGGACAGGCGAGTTGATTCAGCCCCAGCATTTT
TRBJ2-3	TRBV12-5	TRBD2	NA	CASGPSGGAIDTQYF	TGTGCTAGTGGACCGAGCGGGGGGGCGATAGATACGCAGTATTTT
TRBJ1-2	TRBV6-1	NA	NA	CASSEPAGRNYGYTF	TGTGCCAGCAGTGAACCGGCAGGGCGTAACTATGGCTACACCTTC
TRBJ1-6	TRBV20-1	NA	NA	CSARSSASSYNSPLHF	TGCAGTGCTAGGTCCTCAGCGAGCTCCTATAATTCACCCCTCCACTTT
TRBJ2-7	TRBV6-5	NA	NA	CASSYSSLGSYEQYF	TGTGCCAGCAGTTACTCGAGTCTGGGGAGCTACGAGCAGTACTTC
TRBJ2-5	TRBV6-2/TRBV6-3	TRBD2	few	CASSYGLAGTQYF	TGTGCCAGCAGTTACGGACTAGCGGGGACCCAGTACTTC
TRBJ1-4	TRBV19	NA	NA	CASSRGRGEKLFF	TGTGCCAGTAGCCGAGGACGGGGGGAAAAACTGTTTTTT
TRBJ1-2	TRBV28	NA	few	CASSYGTFYGYTF	TGTGCCAGCAGTTACGGGACTTTTTATGGCTACACCTTC
TRBJ1-1	TRBV6-1	NA	NA	CASSIETMNTEAFF	TGTGCCAGCAGTATTGAGACTATGAACACTGAAGCTTTCTTT
TRBJ1-2	TRBV5-4	NA	NA	CASRRWGSGDYGYTF	TGTGCCAGCAGGCGTTGGGGGTCGGGGGACTATGGCTACACCTTC
TRBJ1-6	TRBV11-2	TRBD1	few	CASSSKDRGMPPLHF	TGTGCCAGCAGCTCCAAGGACAGGGGCATGCCACCCCTCCACTTT
TRBJ2-3	TRBV7-2	NA	NA	CASSLQLGTDTQYF	TGTGCCAGCAGCCTCCAACTTGGCACAGATACGCAGTATTTT
TRBJ2-2	TRBV28	NA	NA	CASSLRRPNTGELFF	TGTGCCAGCAGTTTACGTCGTCCGAACACCGGGGAGCTGTTTTTT
TRBJ2-7	TRBV7-2	TRBD2	NA	CASSLAVAGGAYEQYF	TGTGCCAGCAGCTTAGCTGTAGCGGGGGGCGCCTACGAGCAGTACTTC
TRBJ1-4	TRBV30	TRBD1	NA	CAWSPQGRKLFF	TGTGCCTGGAGCCCACAGGGGAGGAAACTGTTTTTT
TRBJ2-7	TRBV20-1	TRBD2	few	CSASSGGGYEQYF	TGCAGTGCCTCAAGCGGGGGGGGCTACGAGCAGTACTTC
TRBJ1-1	TRBV19	NA	NA	CASSQGLDTEAFF	TGTGCCAGTAGTCAGGGGCTAGACACTGAAGCTTTCTTT
TRBJ2-7	TRBV19	NA	NA	CASSIAGKGSHEQYF	TGTGCCAGTAGTATCGCAGGGAAAGGTAGCCACGAGCAGTACTTC
TRBJ1-5	TRBV7-9	TRBD1	NA	CASSSNWGTGGNQPQHF	TGTGCCAGCAGCTCAAATTGGGGGACAGGGGGCAATCAGCCCCAGCATTTT
TRBJ2-3	TRBV6-1	NA	NA	CASSEAGLPTDTQYF	TGTGCCAGCAGTGAAGCCGGGCTACCCACAGATACGCAGTATTTT
TRBJ1-5	TRBV11-2	NA	few	CASSLDPRGDQPQHF	TGTGCCAGCAGCTTAGATCCAAGGGGTGACCAGCCCCAGCATTTT
TRBJ2-5	TRBV7-2	NA	NA	CASSVGLVPYQETQYF	TGTGCCAGCAGCGTCGGTTTAGTCCCGTACCAAGAGACCCAGTACTTC
TRBJ2-2	TRBV7-7	NA	NA	CASSSRTVRSTGELFF	TGTGCTAGCAGCTCAAGGACCGTTAGAAGCACCGGGGAGCTGTTTTTT
TRBJ1-1	TRBV25-1	NA	NA	CASSARQDRNTEAFF	TGTGCCAGCAGTGCCCGACAGGATCGGAACACTGAAGCTTTCTTT
TRBJ2-2	TRBV6-1	TRBD2	few	CASIPGGTNTGELFF	TGTGCCAGCATTCCGGGGGGGACGAACACCGGGGAGCTGTTTTTT
TRBJ1-5	TRBV19	NA	NA	CATSPTASNQPQHF	TGTGCCACAAGCCCGACAGCTAGCAATCAGCCCCAGCATTTT
TRBJ1-2	TRBV7-2	TRBD1	NA	CASSPDRGREGYGYTF	TGTGCCAGCAGCCCCGACAGGGGGCGCGAGGGATATGGCTACACCTTC
TRBJ1-2	TRBV30	NA	NA	CAWSPAYGYTF	TGTGCCTGGAGTCCAGCCTATGGCTACACCTTC
TRBJ2-2	TRBV7-6	TRBD1	NA	CASSLATGGRSGELFF	TGTGCCAGCAGCTTAGCCACAGGGGGCAGGTCCGGGGAGCTGTTTTTT
TRBJ1-2	TRBV7-3	NA	NA	CASSFIPGGYTF	TGTGCCAGCAGCTTTATTCCGGGGGGCTACACCTTC
TRBJ1-1	TRBV11-3	TRBD1	few	CASSRTGLVDTEAFF	TGTGCCAGCAGCCGGACAGGGTTGGTGGACACTGAAGCTTTCTTT
TRBJ1-2	TRBV11-3	NA	NA	CASRRTGGRGYTF	TGTGCCAGCAGAAGGACGGGGGGCCGTGGCTACACCTTC
TRBJ1-2	TRBV7-8	TRBD1	NA	CASSLVQGNYGYTF	TGTGCCAGCAGCTTGGTACAGGGGAACTATGGCTACACCTTC
TRBJ2-5	TRBV27	NA	few	CASARETQYF	TGTGCCAGCGCTCGGGAGACCCAGTACTTC
TRBJ2-7	TRBV30	TRBD2	NA	CAWSVQSGGRDEQYF	TGTGCCTGGAGTGTACAAAGCGGGGGGCGCGACGAGCAGTACTTC
TRBJ1-2	TRBV19	NA	few	CASREQGGYGYTF	TGTGCCAGTAGGGAACAGGGAGGCTATGGCTACACCTTC
TRBJ2-7	TRBV27	NA	NA	CASRRGREIYEQYF	TGTGCCAGCAGACGGGGCAGGGAGATCTACGAGCAGTACTTC
TRBJ1-6	TRBV27	TRBD1	NA	CASSPDRGSPLHF	TGTGCCAGCAGCCCCGACAGGGGTTCACCCCTCCACTTT
TRBJ2-5	TRBV29-1	TRBD1	NA	CSGTNRGALGTQYF	TGCAGCGGGACCAACAGGGGCGCTTTGGGGACCCAGTACTTC
TRBJ2-7	TRBV7-2	TRBD2	NA	CASSLGGGLRYEQYF	TGTGCCAGCAGCTTAGGCGGGGGGTTAAGGTACGAGCAGTACTTC
TRBJ2-2	TRBV6-2/TRBV6-3	TRBD2	NA	CAAGEGLNTGELFF	TGTGCCGCGGGGGAGGGACTTAACACCGGGGAGCTGTTTTTT
TRBJ2-2	TRBV5-1	TRBD1	NA	CASSPGQSNTGELFF	TGCGCCAGCAGCCCGGGACAGTCGAACACCGGGGAGCTGTTTTTT
TRBJ1-2	TRBV6-1	TRBD1	NA	CASRKTGGIKSGYTF	TGTGCCAGCAGGAAGACAGGGGGAATCAAATCCGGCTACACCTTC
TRBJ1-1	TRBV6-5	NA	NA	CASSYKSSAMNTEAFF	TGTGCCAGCAGTTACAAAAGTAGTGCCATGAACACTGAAGCTTTCTTT